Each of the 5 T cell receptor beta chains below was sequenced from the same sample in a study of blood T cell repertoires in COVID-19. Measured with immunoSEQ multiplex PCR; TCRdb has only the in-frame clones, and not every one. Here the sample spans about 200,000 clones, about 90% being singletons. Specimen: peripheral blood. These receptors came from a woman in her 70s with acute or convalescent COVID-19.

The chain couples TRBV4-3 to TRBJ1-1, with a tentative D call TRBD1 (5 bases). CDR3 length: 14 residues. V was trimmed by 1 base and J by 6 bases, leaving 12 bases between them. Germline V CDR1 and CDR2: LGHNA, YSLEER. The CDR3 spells CASSQVGGEAEAFF. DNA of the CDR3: TGCGCCAGCAGCCAAGTGGGGGGGGAGGCTGAAGCTTTCTTT.

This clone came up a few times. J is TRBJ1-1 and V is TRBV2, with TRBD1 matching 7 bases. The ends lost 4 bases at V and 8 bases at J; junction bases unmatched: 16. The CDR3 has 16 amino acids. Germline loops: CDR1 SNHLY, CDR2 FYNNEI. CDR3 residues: CASSVWRQGRAGEAFF. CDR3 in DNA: TGTGCCAGCAGTGTGTGGAGACAGGGAAGGGCTGGAGAAGCTTTCTTT.

The chain's CDR3 is CASSLGGTRTETQYF. In DNA form, the CDR3 reads TGTGCCAGCAGCTTAGGCGGGACTAGGACGGAGACCCAGTACTTC. V gene TRBV11-2 combines with J gene TRBJ2-5; 8 bases line up with TRBD2. From germline, CDR1 is SGHAT and CDR2 FQNNGV. The J segment lost 5 bases and the V segment lost 1 base, leaving 6 bases of the junction unmatched. This CDR3 is built from 15 residues.

This CDR3 is CAPVKGVVSDTEAFF. In DNA form, the CDR3 reads TGTGCCCCCGTCAAGGGGGTGGTATCGGACACTGAAGCTTTCTTT. The V gene is TRBV6-4, the J gene TRBJ1-1; TRBD1 might be the D (6 bases). V shed 11 bases and J shed 3 bases, with 22 bases lying between them. This CDR3 has 15 residues. Germline V gives CDR1 MRHNA, CDR2 SNTAGT.

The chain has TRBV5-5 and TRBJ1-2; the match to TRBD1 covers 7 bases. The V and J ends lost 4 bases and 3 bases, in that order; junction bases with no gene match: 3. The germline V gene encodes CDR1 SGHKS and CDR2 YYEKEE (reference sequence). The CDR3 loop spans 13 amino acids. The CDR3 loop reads CASSPDRDYGYTF. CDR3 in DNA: TGTGCCAGCAGCCCCGACAGGGACTATGGCTACACCTTC.